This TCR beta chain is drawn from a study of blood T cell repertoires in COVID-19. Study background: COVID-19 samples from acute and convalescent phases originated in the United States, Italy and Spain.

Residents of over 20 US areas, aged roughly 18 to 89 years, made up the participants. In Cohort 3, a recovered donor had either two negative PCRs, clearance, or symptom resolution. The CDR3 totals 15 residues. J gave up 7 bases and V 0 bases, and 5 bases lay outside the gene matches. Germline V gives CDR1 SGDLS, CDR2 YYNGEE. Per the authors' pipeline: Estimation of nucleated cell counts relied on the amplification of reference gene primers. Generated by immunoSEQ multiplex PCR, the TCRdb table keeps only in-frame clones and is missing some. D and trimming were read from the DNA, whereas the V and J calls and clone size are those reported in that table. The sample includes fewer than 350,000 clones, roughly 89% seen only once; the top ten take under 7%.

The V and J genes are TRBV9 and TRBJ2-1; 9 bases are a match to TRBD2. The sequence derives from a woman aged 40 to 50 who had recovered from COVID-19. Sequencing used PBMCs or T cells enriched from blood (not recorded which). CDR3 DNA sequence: TGTGCCAGCAGCGTAGATGGGACTAGCAAAAATGAGCAGTTCTTC. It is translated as CASSVDGTSKNEQFF. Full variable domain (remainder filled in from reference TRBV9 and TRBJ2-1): DSGVTQTPKHLITATGQRVTLRCSPRSGDLSVYWYQQSLDQGLQFLIQYYNGEERAKGNILERFSAQQFPDLHSELNLSSLELGDSALYFCASSVDGTSKNEQFFGPGTRLTVL.